This is a list of T cell receptor beta chains from one sample in a study of siplizumab effects on memory and regulatory T cells. The repertoire was sequenced with immunoSEQ multiplex PCR; TCRdb's copy has only in-frame clones and lacks some. Of 100,000 or so clones listed, 80% to 95% are singletons. The sequencing sample was made of CD4+ T cells sorted from blood. The source is a human donor in good health. Both conserved end residues are part of each CDR3. D genes are given only for firm matches. The size of a clone is reported for some rows only, either as once, few or many, or as a class for expanded clones.

>TRBJ1-1|TRBV9|NA|TRBD1
TGTGCCAGCAGCGTAGGACAGGGGGAAGCTTTCTTT
CASSVGQGEAFF
>TRBJ2-2|TRBV5-1|once|TRBD1
TGCGCCAGCAGCATAGGACAGGGGGCAGTCGGGGAGCTGTTTTTT
CASSIGQGAVGELFF
>TRBJ2-5|TRBV4-1|NA|TRBD1
TGCGCCAGCAGCCAACCAGGACAGGGGGAGACCCAGTACTTC
CASSQPGQGETQYF
>TRBJ1-3|TRBV25-1|NA|NA
TGTGCCAGCCTCCAGTCGGGTGGAAACACCATATATTTT
CASLQSGGNTIYF
>TRBJ2-3|TRBV10-3|NA|NA
TGTGCCATCAGTGAGTCCCCGGGACTCAGGAGTATTACAGATACGCAGTATTTT
CAISESPGLRSITDTQYF
>TRBJ2-1|TRBV5-1|NA|NA
TGCGCCAGCAGCTTATCTCAAAGGGGGACTGAGCAGTTCTTC
CASSLSQRGTEQFF
>TRBJ1-4|TRBV7-2|once|TRBD1
TGTGCCAGCAGCTTACTCCCGACAGGGACGAATGAAAAACTGTTTTTT
CASSLLPTGTNEKLFF
>TRBJ2-7|TRBV27|few|TRBD1
TGTGCCAGCAGACCGAGTTCGGGACAGGGGATCTACGAGCAGTACTTC
CASRPSSGQGIYEQYF
>TRBJ1-1|TRBV7-9|NA|NA
TGTGCCAGCAGCGCCCCCGGACTGGAGAACACTGAAGCTTTCTTT
CASSAPGLENTEAFF
>TRBJ1-4|TRBV28|NA|NA
TGTGCCAGCAGGCTCCGACAGACAACTAATGAAAAACTGTTTTTT
CASRLRQTTNEKLFF
>TRBJ2-7|TRBV7-9|NA|TRBD2
TGTGCCAGCAGTCGAGGACTAGCGGAGGGGGACGAGCAGTACTTC
CASSRGLAEGDEQYF
>TRBJ1-4|TRBV28|NA|NA
TGTGCCACCCGTCGCGGTGCAACTAATGAAAAACTGTTTTTT
CATRRGATNEKLFF
>TRBJ2-2|TRBV27|NA|TRBD1
TGTGCCCTACGCGGGCAGGGGGCGGTCGGGGAGCTGTTTTTT
CALRGQGAVGELFF
>TRBJ1-1|TRBV30|NA|NA
TGTGCCTGGACCCAGGTTGCCGGTGGCCCCAGGTGGACTGAAGCTTTCTTT
CAWTQVAGGPRWTEAFF
>TRBJ2-5|TRBV13|NA|NA
TGTGCCAGCAGCTCTCCTAGTATGAGTGGCAAGGCGACCCAGTACTTC
CASSSPSMSGKATQYF
>TRBJ1-2|TRBV28|NA|TRBD1
TGTGCCAGCAGCACAACAGGGGGGGTGGGCTACACCTTC
CASSTTGGVGYTF